This T cell receptor (beta chain) derives from a study of early T cells in non-severe SARS-CoV-2 infection. Broader study findings: VDJdb-based matching was biased toward anti-spike CD8 responses and missed private and CD4 specificities.

The TCR library protocol attached unique molecular identifiers to the individual cDNA molecules. TCRdb redid the calling of the 5' RACE reads with MiXCR, one entry per CDR3 protein. The sample has more than 20,000 distinct CDR3 sequences, approximately 3.9% seen once. In this sample, this clonotype turned up many times. The target antigen is unknown. The sample consisted of whole blood. The sequence derives from an adult who was a healthcare worker with PCR-confirmed SARS-CoV-2 infection or an uninfected control (not recorded which).

The DNA of the CDR3 is TGCAGTGCTAGAGTTTCTCCCCTTGAAAACATTCAGTACTTC. This encodes CSARVSPLENIQYF. The V and J genes are TRBV20-1 and TRBJ2-4; D is unclear. The CDR3 spans 14 residues. With 1 base removed from V and 5 bases from J, the gap between germline ends came to 12 bases. The V gene's germline CDR1 is DFQATT and CDR2 SNEGSKA (reference sequence).